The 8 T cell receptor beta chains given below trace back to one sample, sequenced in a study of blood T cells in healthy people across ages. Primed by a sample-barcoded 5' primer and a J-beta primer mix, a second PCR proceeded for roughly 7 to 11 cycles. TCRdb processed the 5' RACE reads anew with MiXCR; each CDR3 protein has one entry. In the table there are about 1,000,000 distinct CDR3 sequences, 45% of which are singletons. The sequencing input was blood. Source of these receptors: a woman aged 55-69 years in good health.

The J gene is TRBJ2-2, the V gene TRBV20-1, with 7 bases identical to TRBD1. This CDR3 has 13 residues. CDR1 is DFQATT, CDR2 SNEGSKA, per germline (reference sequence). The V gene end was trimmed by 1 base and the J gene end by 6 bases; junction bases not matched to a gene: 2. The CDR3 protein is CSARGQGPGELFF. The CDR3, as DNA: TGCAGTGCTAGAGGACAGGGACCCGGGGAGCTGTTTTTT.

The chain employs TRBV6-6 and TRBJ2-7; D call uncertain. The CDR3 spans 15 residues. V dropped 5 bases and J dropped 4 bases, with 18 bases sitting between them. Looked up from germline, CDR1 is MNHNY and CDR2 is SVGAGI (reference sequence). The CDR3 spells CASSDAGVGKYEQYF. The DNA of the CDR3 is TGTGCCAGCAGTGACGCTGGGGTGGGGAAATACGAGCAGTACTTC.

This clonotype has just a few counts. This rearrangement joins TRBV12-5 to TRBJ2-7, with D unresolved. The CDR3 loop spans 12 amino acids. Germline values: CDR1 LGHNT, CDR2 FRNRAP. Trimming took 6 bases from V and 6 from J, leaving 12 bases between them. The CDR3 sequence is CASGSPWSEQYF. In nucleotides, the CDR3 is TGTGCTAGTGGCTCCCCCTGGTCCGAGCAGTACTTC.

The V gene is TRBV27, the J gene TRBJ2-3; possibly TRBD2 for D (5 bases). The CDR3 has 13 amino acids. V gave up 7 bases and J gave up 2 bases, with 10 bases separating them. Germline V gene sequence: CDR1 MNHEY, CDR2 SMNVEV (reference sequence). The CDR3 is CASKRGLTDTQYF. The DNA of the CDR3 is TGTGCCAGCAAACGAGGACTCACAGATACGCAGTATTTT.

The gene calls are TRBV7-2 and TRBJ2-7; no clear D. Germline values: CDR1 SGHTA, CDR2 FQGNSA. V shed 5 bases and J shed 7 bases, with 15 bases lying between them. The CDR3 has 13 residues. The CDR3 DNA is TGTGCCAGCAGCCCAAAATTAGCACTTGAGCAGTACTTC. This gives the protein CASSPKLALEQYF.

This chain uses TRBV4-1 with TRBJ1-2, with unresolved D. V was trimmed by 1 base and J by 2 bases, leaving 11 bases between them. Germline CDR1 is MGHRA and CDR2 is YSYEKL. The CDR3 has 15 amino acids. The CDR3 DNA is TGCGCCAGCAGCCAAGTTCAGGAAGGGAACTATGGCTACACCTTC. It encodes CASSQVQEGNYGYTF.

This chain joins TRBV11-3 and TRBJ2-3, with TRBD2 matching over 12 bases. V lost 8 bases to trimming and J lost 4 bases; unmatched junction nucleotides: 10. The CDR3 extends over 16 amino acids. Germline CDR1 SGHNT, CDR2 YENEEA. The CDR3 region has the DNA TGTGCCAGCGGCTCGCGGACTAGCGGGACGGCAGATACGCAGTATTTT. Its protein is CASGSRTSGTADTQYF.

The CDR3 DNA reads TGTGCCAGCAGCCTGCGTGGTGGGGCGGAGACCCAGTACTTC. It encodes CASSLRGGAETQYF. This rearrangement joins TRBV3-1 to TRBJ2-4; D might be TRBD1 (5 bases). The J call is in doubt because the DNA end fits TRBJ2-5 better. Germline CDR1 is LGHDT and CDR2 is YNNKEL (reference sequence). The CDR3 spans 14 residues.